One sample yielded the 10 T cell receptor beta chains listed below, sequenced in a study of CD4 and CD8 cells across lung adenocarcinoma regions. One entry per CDR3 protein, called by TCRdb with MiXCR from the PCR reads. The sample contains some 27,000 distinct CDR3 sequences, around 56% of which appear only once. Sample: CD8+ T cells from the center of a lung tumor. Receptors originate from a male donor with lung adenocarcinoma. The CD4 and CD8 labels of this study may be unreliable.

J is TRBJ2-7 and V is TRBV6-5; 11 nucleotides line up with TRBD2. The germline V gene encodes CDR1 MNHEY and CDR2 SVGAGI. The CDR3 consists of 16 residues. With V trimmed by 5 bases and J by 9 bases, 15 bases remained unmatched. CDR3 sequence: CASSHPTSGRNSVQYF. The CDR3 DNA is TGTGCCAGCAGTCACCCAACTAGCGGGAGAAATTCTGTGCAGTACTTC.

Many counts were recorded for this clonotype. The chain is built from TRBV7-2 and TRBJ2-1, with 7 positions matching TRBD1. CDR3 size: 15 residues. The ends lost 1 base at V and 3 bases at J; junction bases unmatched: 3. In germline, CDR1 is SGHTA, CDR2 FQGNSA. The CDR3 sequence is CASSLEGASYNEQFF. CDR3 sequence (DNA): TGTGCCAGCAGCTTAGAGGGGGCTAGCTACAATGAGCAGTTCTTC.

The chain carries TRBV6-1 and TRBJ2-3; D may correspond to TRBD1 or TRBD2 (5 bases each). V lost 3 bases, J lost 5 bases, and 21 bases lay in between. Looked up from germline, CDR1 is MNHNS and CDR2 is SASEGT. This CDR3 is built from 17 residues. In DNA, the CDR3 is TGTGCCAGCAGTGAGGGTTGCGCGGGCCGGGGCCTAGATACGCAGTATTTT. Encoded protein: CASSEGCAGRGLDTQYF.

The sample holds many counts of this clonotype. This rearrangement joins TRBV5-1 to TRBJ2-1; 9 bases are shared with TRBD2. The CDR3 has 15 residues. In germline, CDR1 is SGHRS, CDR2 YFSETQ. Trimming at V came to 4 bases and at J to 8 bases, leaving 10 bases not matched to a gene. The CDR3 region has the DNA TGCGCCAGCAGCGTAGCGGGAGAGTCGGCCGATGAGCAGTTCTTC. Amino acids: CASSVAGESADEQFF. The full variable domain, its missing parts supplied by reference TRBV5-1 and TRBJ2-1, is KAGVTQTPRYLIKTRGQQVTLSCSPISGHRSVSWYQQTPGQGLQFLFEYFSETQRNKGNFPGRFSGRQFSNSRSEMNVSTLELGDSALYLCASSVAGESADEQFFGPGTRLTVL.

This chain links TRBV10-2 with TRBJ2-7; tentatively, D is TRBD1 (6 bases). V shed 8 bases and J shed 0 bases, with 8 bases lying between them. There are 12 residues in the CDR3. Germline V lookup: CDR1 WSHSY, CDR2 SAAADI. CDR3 region: CASQGPSYEQYV. Written as DNA, the CDR3 is TGCGCCAGCCAGGGGCCCTCCTACGAGCAGTACGTC.

The chain links TRBV6-1 to TRBJ2-4, with 8 bases aligning to TRBD2. The CDR3 contains 15 residues. Germline V gene sequence: CDR1 MNHNS, CDR2 SASEGT. V lost 7 bases, J lost 6 bases, and 11 bases stayed unmatched. CDR3 protein: CASTNGGGEINIQYF. Here the CDR3 DNA reads TGTGCCAGCACTAACGGGGGGGGCGAGATAAACATTCAGTACTTC.

Concerning this clonotype: At one of its ends the junction is not consistent with the germline gene, which may arise from a read error. V is TRBV10-2 and J is TRBJ2-3; perhaps TRBD1 as D (5 bases). The CDR3 extends over 16 amino acids. The germline V gene has CDR1 WSHSY and CDR2 SAAADI. The CDR3 here is CASRGPGGRHPDTQYF. DNA for the CDR3: TGCGCCAGCAGGGGGCCCGGTGGGCGACACCCAGATACCCAGTATTTT.

CDR3 region: CASSQVGYEQFF. The DNA of the CDR3 is TGTGCCAGCAGCCAAGTGGGTTATGAGCAGTTCTTC. V usage is TRBV14 and J usage is TRBJ2-1; D ambiguous. Per germline, CDR1 SGHDN and CDR2 FVKESK. V lost 1 base and J 8 bases, leaving 6 bases between the germline ends. This CDR3 comprises 12 residues.

By share, this clonotype ranks as medium-sized (0.01 to 0.1%). The chain is built from TRBV6-1 and TRBJ2-7, with D perhaps matching TRBD2 (6 bases). Germline CDR1 and CDR2: MNHNS and SASEGT. There are 14 residues in the CDR3. Trimming removed 4 bases from V and 4 bases from J, with 14 bases in between. The CDR3 DNA reads as TGTGCCAGCAGTGTAGGGAGGACCGGTTACGAGCAGTACTTC. Encoded protein: CASSVGRTGYEQYF.

This clonotype has a single count. The chain links TRBV6-1 to TRBJ2-5; 9 bases align to TRBD1. With V trimmed by 9 bases and J by 4 bases, 12 bases remained unmatched. The CDR3 totals 15 residues. Germline lookup yields CDR1 MNHNS and CDR2 SASEGT. The CDR3 DNA follows: TGTGCCAGGGGAACAGGGGGCCTCGACTCAGAGACCCAGTACTTC. As protein: CARGTGGLDSETQYF.